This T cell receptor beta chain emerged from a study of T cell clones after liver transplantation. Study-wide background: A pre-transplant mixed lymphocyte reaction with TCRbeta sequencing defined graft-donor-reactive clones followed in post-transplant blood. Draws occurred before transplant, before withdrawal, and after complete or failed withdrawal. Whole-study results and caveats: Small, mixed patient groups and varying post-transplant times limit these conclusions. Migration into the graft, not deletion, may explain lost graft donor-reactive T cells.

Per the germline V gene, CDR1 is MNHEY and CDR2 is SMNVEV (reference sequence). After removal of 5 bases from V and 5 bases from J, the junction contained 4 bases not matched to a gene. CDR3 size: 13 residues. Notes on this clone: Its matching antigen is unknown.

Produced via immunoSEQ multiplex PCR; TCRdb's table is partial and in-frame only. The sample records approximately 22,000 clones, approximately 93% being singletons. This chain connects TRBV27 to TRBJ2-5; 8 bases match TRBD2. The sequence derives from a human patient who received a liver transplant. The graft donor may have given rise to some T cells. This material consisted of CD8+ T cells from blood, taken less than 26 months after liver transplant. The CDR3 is CASSPGGAETQYF. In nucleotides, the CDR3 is TGTGCCAGCAGTCCCGGGGGGGCGGAGACCCAGTACTTC.